This paragraph covers one T cell receptor (beta chain) sequence. Its antigen remains unknown. Here immunoSEQ multiplex PCR was the method, and the copy in TCRdb shows in-frame clones only, minus some. This sample has around 110,000 clones, with about 90% found just once. These data are taken from a study of T cell responses to AZD1222 COVID-19 vaccine. General study points: Spike-spanning, vaccine-associated CD4 TCRs were dominant at 160-218 and 743-854. The study reported that nearly half of spike-specific TCRs target unmutated variant regions. It was only a handful of AZD1222 recipients who were seropositive at baseline.

Trimming removed 1 base from V and 5 bases from J, with 15 bases in between. The germline gives CDR1 SGHTS, CDR2 YDEGEE. CDR3 length: 16 amino acids. Source: peripheral blood, taken 28 days after the second AZD1222 dose. The sequence was obtained from an adult who received the AZD1222 COVID-19 vaccine. This chain joins TRBV5-8 and TRBJ1-4, with D uncertain. The CDR3 loop is CASSLSRHLLNEKLFF. CDR3 coding DNA: TGTGCCAGCAGCTTGAGTCGGCACTTGCTGAATGAAAAACTGTTTTTT.